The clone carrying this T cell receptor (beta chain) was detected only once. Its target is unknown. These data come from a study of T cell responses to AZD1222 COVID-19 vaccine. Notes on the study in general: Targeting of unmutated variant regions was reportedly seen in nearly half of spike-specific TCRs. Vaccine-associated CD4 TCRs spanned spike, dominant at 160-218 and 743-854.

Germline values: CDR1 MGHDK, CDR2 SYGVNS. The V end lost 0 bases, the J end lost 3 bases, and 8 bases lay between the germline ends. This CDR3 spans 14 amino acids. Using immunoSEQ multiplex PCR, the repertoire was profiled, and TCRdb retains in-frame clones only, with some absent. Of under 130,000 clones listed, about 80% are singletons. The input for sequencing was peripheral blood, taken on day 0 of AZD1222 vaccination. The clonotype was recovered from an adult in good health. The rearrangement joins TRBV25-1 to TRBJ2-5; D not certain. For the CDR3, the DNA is TGTGCCAGCAGTGAATATCACGGAAAAGAGACCCAGTACTTC. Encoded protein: CASSEYHGKETQYF.